This record covers a single T cell receptor (beta chain). The antigen it binds to is not known. The sample holds no much larger clone one base away, and base qualities are not on file. Interpreted using the paper, the time point label stands for: newly diagnosed GD, antithyroid drugs for less than 3 months. For both TCR sequencing and RNA sequencing, RNA was extracted from PBMCs using TRIzol. Graves' disease was diagnosed according to American Thyroid Association guidelines. Patients were recruited from an endocrinology department in Xi'an, China. Each patient gave around 9.2 milliliters of peripheral blood, collected in an EDTA anticoagulant tube. Ficoll Paque Plus density gradient separation was used to isolate PBMCs, and no further T cell sorting was performed. An Agilent 2100 Bioanalyzer and agarose gel were used to check RNA quality, and a NanoDrop 2000 was used to measure RNA concentration. This record belongs to a study of regulatory T cells in long-lasting Graves disease (dated by TCRdb to the early 2020s). Broadly, across the study: In the newly diagnosed Graves' disease group, patients had been taking antithyroid drugs for less than 3 months. A total of 35 or so samples underwent TCR sequencing: around 13 from persistent and roughly 20 from newly diagnosed Graves' disease patients. This study used TCR sequencing and RNA sequencing of peripheral blood to compare persistent Graves' disease patients against newly diagnosed Graves' disease patients. The study was registered as a clinical trial and conducted in China. Beyond this particular receptor, the publication reports: Sequencing and analysis were restricted to the TCR beta chain. Persistent patients shared more public clonotypes among themselves (around 3,000) than newly diagnosed patients did (approximately 970). Persistent disease showed preferential use of TRBV28, TRBJ1-2 and TRBJ2-5, whereas newly diagnosed disease favored TRBV20-1 and TRBJ2-1. As a limitation, the authors acknowledged that the small sample size may reduce accuracy. The study examined only peripheral blood because the primary lesion, thyroid tissue, could not be accessed. Compared with newly diagnosed patients, patients with persistent Graves' disease had lower TCR Shannon entropy and fewer highly expanded clones, which suggests clonal expansion.

Library preparation was by multiplex PCR. TCRdb names Illumina HiSeq 4000 as the instrument used. TCR beta libraries were built with iRepertoire HTBI primers and Arm-PCR amplification of CDR3 regions. Before sequencing, the PCR products went through gel purification. For the original study's pipeline: Across samples, fewer than 70 TRBV and 13 to 15 TRBJ segments were identified and used for gene usage analysis of CDR3 amino acid clonotypes. COPE and FqMerger were used to merge filtered high-quality paired reads into contigs. BLAST was used to align contigs to IMGT TRBV, TRBD and TRBJ reference genes, and CDR3 was defined according to IMGT. Highly expanded clones were defined as clonotypes with a frequency above 0.1%. Shannon entropy was used to measure repertoire diversity, and the Gini coefficient was used to measure V-J evenness. Public clonotypes were defined as clonotypes shared by more than one individual. The public reads were run again by TCRdb, first through fastp at Q25 and then through MiXCR, and only productive beta chains were kept. When rows share a CDR3 protein, they turn into one entry using the most common DNA and genes. The authors' filters were not applied to this entry. The sample data list around 420,000 distinct CDR3 sequences, and less than 20% of these were observed just once. The ten largest clones represent 20% to 25% of the sample.

V is reduced by 3 bases and J by 1 base, leaving a spacing of 9 bases between them. From the cysteine up to the phenylalanine, the CDR3 has a length of 14 residues. The sequence is cut down to CDR3 DNA, 42 bases in frame from base 1. Per the germline V gene, ENHRY is the CDR1 and SYGVKD is the CDR2. Recombination connected TRBV10-3 to TRBJ1-2, with the D gene too uncertain to name. The sequence came from a female donor with Graves disease. The source was peripheral blood mononuclear cells (PBMCs), collected at new diagnosis, from a patient treated with antithyroid drugs. The nucleotides read TGTGCCATCAGTGAATCCACGGATAACTATGGCTACACCTTC. Protein translation: CAISESTDNYGYTF.